The 2 T cell receptor beta chains in this list originate from one sample, sequenced in a study of blood T cell repertoires in COVID-19 (TCRdb year 2020). Library preparation used the immunoSEQ multiplex PCR assay. TCRdb mirrors the immuneACCESS table, restricted to in-frame sequences. Some clones are absent from its copies; in checked studies, under half trace to an unresolved V gene, and the reason for the others is unknown. For this sample there are 100,000 to 150,000 clones; 81% appear just once. The top ten clones comprise approximately 17% of the sample. The sequencing input was peripheral blood. These receptor sequences come from a man aged 25-45 years with COVID-19, enrolled during active disease.

This clone came up a few times. The chain recombines TRBV4-2 with TRBJ2-1; D is possibly TRBD1 (7 bases). V was clipped by 0 bases and J by 4 bases, with 16 bases between them. This CDR3 is 17 amino acids long. Germline V gives CDR1 LGHNA, CDR2 YNFKEQ. The CDR3 is CASSQEYTGEAYNEQFF. The DNA for the CDR3 is TGTGCCAGCAGCCAAGAATACACAGGGGAGGCTTACAATGAGCAGTTCTTC.

V usage is TRBV27 and J usage is TRBJ2-7, with D tentatively TRBD2 (6 bases). The germline gives CDR1 MNHEY, CDR2 SMNVEV (reference sequence). V was clipped by 4 bases and J by 0 bases, with 13 bases between them. The CDR3 length is 15 residues. CDR3 amino acids: CASSYRLAHSYEQYF. The CDR3 bases are TGTGCCAGCAGTTACCGCCTAGCGCACTCCTACGAGCAGTACTTC.